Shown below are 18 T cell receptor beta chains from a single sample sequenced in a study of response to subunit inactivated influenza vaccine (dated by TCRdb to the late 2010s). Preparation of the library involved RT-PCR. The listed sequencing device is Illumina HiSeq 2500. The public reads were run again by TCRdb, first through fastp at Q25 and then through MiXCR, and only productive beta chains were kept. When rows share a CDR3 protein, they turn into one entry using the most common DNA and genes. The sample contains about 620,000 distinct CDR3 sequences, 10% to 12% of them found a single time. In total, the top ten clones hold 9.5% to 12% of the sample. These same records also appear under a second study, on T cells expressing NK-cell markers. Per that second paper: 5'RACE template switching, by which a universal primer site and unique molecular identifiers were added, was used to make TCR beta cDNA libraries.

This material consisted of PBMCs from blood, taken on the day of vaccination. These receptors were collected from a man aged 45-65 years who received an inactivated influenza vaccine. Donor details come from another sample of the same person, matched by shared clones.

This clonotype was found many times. In DNA form, the CDR3 reads TGCAGCGTTGAAGATCGGGGGGGGGAATCCTACAATGAGCAGTTCTTC. Amino acid sequence: CSVEDRGGESYNEQFF. This chain connects TRBV29-1 to TRBJ2-1; 8 bases are shared with TRBD2. V was pared by 0 bases and J by 1 base, with 5 bases of the junction left unmatched. This CDR3 comprises 16 residues. CDR1 is SQVTM, CDR2 ANQGSEA, per germline.

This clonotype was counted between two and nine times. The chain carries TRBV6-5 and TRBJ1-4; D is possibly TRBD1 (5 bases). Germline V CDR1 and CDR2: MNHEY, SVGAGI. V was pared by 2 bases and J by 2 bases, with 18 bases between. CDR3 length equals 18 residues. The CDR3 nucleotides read TGTGCCAGCAGTTACCCCCAGGGAGGCGGGGGGACTAATGAAAAACTGTTTTTT. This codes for CASSYPQGGGGTNEKLFF.

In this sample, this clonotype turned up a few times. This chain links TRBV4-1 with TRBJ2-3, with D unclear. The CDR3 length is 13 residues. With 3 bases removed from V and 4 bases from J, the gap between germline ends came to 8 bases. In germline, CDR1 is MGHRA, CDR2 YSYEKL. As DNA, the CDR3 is TGCGCCAGCAGCCACGTGACCGCAGATACGCAGTATTTT. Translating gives CASSHVTADTQYF.

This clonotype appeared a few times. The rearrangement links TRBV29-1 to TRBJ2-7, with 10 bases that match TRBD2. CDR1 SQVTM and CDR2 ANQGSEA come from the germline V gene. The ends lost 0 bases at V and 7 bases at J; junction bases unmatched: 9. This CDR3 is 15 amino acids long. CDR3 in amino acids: CSVEDGLAGVSEQYF. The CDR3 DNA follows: TGCAGCGTTGAAGACGGGCTAGCGGGAGTTAGTGAGCAGTACTTC.

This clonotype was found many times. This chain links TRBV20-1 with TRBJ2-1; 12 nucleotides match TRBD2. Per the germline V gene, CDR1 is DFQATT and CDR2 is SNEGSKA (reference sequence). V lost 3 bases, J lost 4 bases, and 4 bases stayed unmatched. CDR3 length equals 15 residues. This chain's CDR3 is CSARRTSGVYNEQFF. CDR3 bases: TGCAGTGCTAGGAGGACTAGCGGGGTTTACAATGAGCAGTTCTTC.

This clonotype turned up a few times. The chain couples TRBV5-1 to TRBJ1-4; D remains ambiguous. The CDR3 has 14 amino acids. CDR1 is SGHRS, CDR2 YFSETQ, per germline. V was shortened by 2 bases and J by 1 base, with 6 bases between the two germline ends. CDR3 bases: TGCGCCAGCAGCTTCTCGAAAACTAATGAAAAACTGTTTTTT. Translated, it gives CASSFSKTNEKLFF. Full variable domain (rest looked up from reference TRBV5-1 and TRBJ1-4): KAGVTQTPRYLIKTRGQQVTLSCSPISGHRSVSWYQQTPGQGLQFLFEYFSETQRNKGNFPGRFSGRQFSNSRSEMNVSTLELGDSALYLCASSFSKTNEKLFFGSGTQLSVL.

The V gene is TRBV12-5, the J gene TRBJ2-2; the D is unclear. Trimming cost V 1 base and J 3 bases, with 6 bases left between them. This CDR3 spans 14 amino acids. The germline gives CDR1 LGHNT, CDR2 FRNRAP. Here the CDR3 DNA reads TGTGCTAGTGGTTTGGACATGTACACCGGGGAGCTGTTTTTT. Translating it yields CASGLDMYTGELFF.

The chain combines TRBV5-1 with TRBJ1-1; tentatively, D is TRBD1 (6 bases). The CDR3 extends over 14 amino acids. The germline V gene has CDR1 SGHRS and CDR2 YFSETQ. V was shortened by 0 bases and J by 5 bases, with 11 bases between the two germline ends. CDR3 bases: TGCGCCAGCAGCTTGGACAGGGCGGGTACTGAAGCTTTCTTT. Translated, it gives CASSLDRAGTEAFF. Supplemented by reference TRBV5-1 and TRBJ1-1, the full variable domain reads KAGVTQTPRYLIKTRGQQVTLSCSPISGHRSVSWYQQTPGQGLQFLFEYFSETQRNKGNFPGRFSGRQFSNSRSEMNVSTLELGDSALYLCASSLDRAGTEAFFGQGTRLTVV.

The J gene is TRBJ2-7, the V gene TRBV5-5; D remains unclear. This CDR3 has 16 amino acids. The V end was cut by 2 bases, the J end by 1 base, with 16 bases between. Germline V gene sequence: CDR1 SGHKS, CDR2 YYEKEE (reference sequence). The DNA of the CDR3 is TGTGCCAGCAGCTTAAGCGCGCTCGGCTTATCCTACGAGCAGTACTTC. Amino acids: CASSLSALGLSYEQYF. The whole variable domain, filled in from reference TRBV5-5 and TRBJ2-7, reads DAGVTQSPTHLIKTRGQQVTLRCSPISGHKSVSWYQQVLGQGPQFIFQYYEKEERGRGNFPDRFSARQFPNYSSELNVNALLLGDSALYLCASSLSALGLSYEQYFGPGTRLTVT.

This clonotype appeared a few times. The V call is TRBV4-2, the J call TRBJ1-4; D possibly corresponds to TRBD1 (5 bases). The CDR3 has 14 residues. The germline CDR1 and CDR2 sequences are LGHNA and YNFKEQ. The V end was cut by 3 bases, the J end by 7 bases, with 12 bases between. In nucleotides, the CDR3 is TGTGCCAGCAGCCAGGGGGGAAGCGGTGAAAAACTGTTTTTT. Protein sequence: CASSQGGSGEKLFF.

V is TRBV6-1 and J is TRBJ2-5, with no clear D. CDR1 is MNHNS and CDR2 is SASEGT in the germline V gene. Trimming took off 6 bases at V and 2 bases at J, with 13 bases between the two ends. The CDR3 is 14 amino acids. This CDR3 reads CASSSASLQETQYF. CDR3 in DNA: TGTGCCAGCAGCTCGGCCAGCCTACAAGAGACCCAGTACTTC.

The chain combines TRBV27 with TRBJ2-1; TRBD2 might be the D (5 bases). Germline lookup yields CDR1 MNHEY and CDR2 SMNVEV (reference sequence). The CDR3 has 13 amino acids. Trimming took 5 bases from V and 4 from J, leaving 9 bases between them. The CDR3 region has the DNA TGTGCCAGCAGTGAGGAGGCTTACAATGAGCAGTTCTTC. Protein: CASSEEAYNEQFF.

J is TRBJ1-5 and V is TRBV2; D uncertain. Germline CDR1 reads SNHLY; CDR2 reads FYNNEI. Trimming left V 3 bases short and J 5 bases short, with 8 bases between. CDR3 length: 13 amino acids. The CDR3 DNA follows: TGTGCCAGCAGTGATAACGGTTATCAGCCCCAGCATTTT. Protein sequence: CASSDNGYQPQHF.

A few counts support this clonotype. CDR3 sequence reads: CSAAGSYPYNEQFF. CDR3 bases: TGCAGTGCTGCCGGGAGTTACCCCTACAATGAGCAGTTCTTC. The J gene is TRBJ2-1, the V gene TRBV20-1; D perhaps matches TRBD2 (6 bases). Germline values: CDR1 DFQATT, CDR2 SNEGSKA (reference sequence). V dropped 5 bases and J dropped 2 bases, with 13 bases sitting between them. The CDR3 sequence is 14 residues long.

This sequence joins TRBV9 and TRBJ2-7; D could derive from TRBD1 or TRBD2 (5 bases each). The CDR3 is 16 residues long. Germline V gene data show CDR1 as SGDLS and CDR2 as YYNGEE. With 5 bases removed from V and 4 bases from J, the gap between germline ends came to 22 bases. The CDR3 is CASSNRPGTSIYEQYF. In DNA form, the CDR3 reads TGTGCCAGCAGTAATCGGCCAGGGACGTCGATATACGAGCAGTACTTC.

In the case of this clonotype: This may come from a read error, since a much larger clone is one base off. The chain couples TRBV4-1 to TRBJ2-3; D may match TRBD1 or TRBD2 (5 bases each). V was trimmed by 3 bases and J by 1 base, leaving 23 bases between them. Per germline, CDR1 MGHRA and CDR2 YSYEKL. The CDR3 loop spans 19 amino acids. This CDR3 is CASSHPLRGLRTGTDTQYF. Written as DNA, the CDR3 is TGCGCCAGCAGCCATCCCCTGAGGGGCCTTAGGACTGGCACAGATACGCAGTATTTT.

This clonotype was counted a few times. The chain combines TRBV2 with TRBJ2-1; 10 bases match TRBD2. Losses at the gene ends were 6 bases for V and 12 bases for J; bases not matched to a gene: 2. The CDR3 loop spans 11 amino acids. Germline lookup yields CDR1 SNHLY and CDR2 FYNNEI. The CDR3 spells CASRSGGAQFF. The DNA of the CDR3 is TGTGCCAGCAGAAGCGGGGGGGCGCAGTTCTTC.

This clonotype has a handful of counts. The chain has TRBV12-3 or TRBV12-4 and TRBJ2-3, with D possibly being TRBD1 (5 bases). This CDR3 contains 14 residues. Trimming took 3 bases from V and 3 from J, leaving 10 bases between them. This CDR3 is CASSFGRVTDTQYF. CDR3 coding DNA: TGTGCCAGCAGTTTCGGCAGGGTTACAGATACGCAGTATTTT.